This T cell receptor (beta chain) was observed in a study of T-cell reconstitution after alpha-beta-depleted transplantation in children. A TCRbeta library incorporating unique molecular identifiers was prepared. TCRdb called the PCR reads again in MiXCR, with one record for every CDR3 protein. Here the sample spans about 1,000,000 distinct CDR3 sequences, about 31% being singletons. The CDR3 spans 15 residues. The germline V gene encodes CDR1 MNHNS and CDR2 SASEGT. The V and J ends lost 4 bases and 7 bases respectively, with 17 bases between them. This chain links TRBV6-1 with TRBJ2-1; TRBD1 is a possible D gene (5 bases). This sample comprised PBMCs, mostly from graft donor cells, obtained 360 days after TCRalphabeta/CD19-depleted stem cell transplant. The clonotype originates from a boy under three years old who had a stem cell transplant for SCID, so the T cells may come from the graft donor. CDR3 nucleotides: TGTGCCAGCAGTGCAAGGGTAGCAAAGGGGAATGAGCAGTTCTTC. This codes for CASSARVAKGNEQFF.